This TCR beta chain was captured in a study of vaccination and CD4 T cells after COVID-19. The CDR3 is made up of 16 amino acids. Germline V lookup: CDR1 SGHVS, CDR2 FQNEAQ. Trimming pared 2 bases from V and 0 bases from J, leaving 10 bases between. Cultured CD4+ T-cell DNA underwent Oncomine TCR Beta short-read sequencing. TCRdb re-derived calls from the PCR reads in MiXCR, one entry per CDR3 protein. The table has roughly 4,900 distinct CDR3 sequences, more than 30% seen once; the top ten hold 30% to 35%. Study-level results: Convalescent patients' median share of reactive clones seen only post-vaccination was over 65%.

Treatment indicated: roughly 10-day PBMC culture with coronavirus spike peptide pools or control peptides (ViraFEST assay). Peptide pool stimulation in ViraFEST expanded antigen-specific T cells, whose TCRs were then sequenced. This clonotype was counted between two and nine times. Antigen specificity is unknown. The clonotype comes from a human donor who had recovered from COVID-19. The specimen was CD4+ T cells from blood, cultured in vitro. The V call is TRBV7-8, the J call TRBJ2-2; D not resolved. CDR3 sequence reads: CASSLWSDPNTGELFF. CDR3 in DNA: TGTGCCAGCAGCTTATGGTCGGATCCGAACACCGGGGAGCTGTTTTTT.